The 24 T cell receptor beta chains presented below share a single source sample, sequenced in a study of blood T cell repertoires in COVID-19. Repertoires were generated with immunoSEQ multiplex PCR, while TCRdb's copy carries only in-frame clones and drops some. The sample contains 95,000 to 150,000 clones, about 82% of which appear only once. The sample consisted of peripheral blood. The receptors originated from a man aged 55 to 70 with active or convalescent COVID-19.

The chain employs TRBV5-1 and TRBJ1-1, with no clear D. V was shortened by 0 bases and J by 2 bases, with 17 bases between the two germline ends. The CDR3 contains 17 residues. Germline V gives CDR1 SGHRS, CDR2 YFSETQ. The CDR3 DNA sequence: TGCGCCAGCAGCTTGGGGGTGGGAGCGGGCCTTAACACTGAAGCTTTCTTT. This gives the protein CASSLGVGAGLNTEAFF. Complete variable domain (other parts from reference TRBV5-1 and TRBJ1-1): KAGVTQTPRYLIKTRGQQVTLSCSPISGHRSVSWYQQTPGQGLQFLFEYFSETQRNKGNFPGRFSGRQFSNSRSEMNVSTLELGDSALYLCASSLGVGAGLNTEAFFGQGTRLTVV.

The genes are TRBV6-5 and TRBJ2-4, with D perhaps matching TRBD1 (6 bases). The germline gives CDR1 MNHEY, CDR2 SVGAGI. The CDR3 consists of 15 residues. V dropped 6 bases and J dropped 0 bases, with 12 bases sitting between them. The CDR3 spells CASSGQLIAKNIQYF. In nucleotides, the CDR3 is TGTGCCAGCAGCGGACAGTTAATAGCCAAAAACATTCAGTACTTC.

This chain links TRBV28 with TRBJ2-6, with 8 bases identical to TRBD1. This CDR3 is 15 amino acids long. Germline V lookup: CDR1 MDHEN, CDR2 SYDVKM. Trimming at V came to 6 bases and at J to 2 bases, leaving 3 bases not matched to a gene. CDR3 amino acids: CASSLQGAGANVLTF. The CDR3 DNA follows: TGTGCCAGCAGCCTACAGGGGGCTGGGGCCAACGTCCTGACTTTC.

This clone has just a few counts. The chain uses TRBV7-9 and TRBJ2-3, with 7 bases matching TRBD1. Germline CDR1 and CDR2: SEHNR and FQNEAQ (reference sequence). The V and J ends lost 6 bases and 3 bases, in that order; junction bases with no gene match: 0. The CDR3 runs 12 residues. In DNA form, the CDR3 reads TGTGCCAGCAGGACAGGGACAGATACGCAGTATTTT. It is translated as CASRTGTDTQYF.

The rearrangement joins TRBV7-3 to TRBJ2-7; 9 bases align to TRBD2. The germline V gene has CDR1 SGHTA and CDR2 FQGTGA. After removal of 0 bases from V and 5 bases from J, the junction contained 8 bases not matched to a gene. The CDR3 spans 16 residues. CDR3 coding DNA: TGTGCCAGCAGCTTAACGATGGGACTAGCTGACAACGAGCAGTACTTC. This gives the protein CASSLTMGLADNEQYF.

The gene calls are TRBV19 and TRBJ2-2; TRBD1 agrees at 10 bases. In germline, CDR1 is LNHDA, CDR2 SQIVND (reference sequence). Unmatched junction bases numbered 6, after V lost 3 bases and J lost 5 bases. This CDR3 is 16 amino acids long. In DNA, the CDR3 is TGTGCCAGTAGTATCTGGGGGACAGGGGAAACCGGGGAGCTGTTTTTT. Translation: CASSIWGTGETGELFF.

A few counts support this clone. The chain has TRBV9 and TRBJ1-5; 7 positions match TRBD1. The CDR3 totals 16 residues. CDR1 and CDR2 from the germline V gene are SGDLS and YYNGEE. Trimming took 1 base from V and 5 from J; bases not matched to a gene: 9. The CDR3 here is CASSVKRGPSYQPQHF. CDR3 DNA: TGTGCCAGCAGCGTAAAGAGGGGGCCCTCCTATCAGCCCCAGCATTTT.

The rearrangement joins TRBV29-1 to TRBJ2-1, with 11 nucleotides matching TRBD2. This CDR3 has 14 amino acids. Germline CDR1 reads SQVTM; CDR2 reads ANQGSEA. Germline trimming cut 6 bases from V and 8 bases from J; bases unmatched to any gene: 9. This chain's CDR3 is CSVPLAGGSDEQFF. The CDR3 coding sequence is TGCAGCGTCCCCTTAGCGGGAGGGAGCGATGAGCAGTTCTTC.

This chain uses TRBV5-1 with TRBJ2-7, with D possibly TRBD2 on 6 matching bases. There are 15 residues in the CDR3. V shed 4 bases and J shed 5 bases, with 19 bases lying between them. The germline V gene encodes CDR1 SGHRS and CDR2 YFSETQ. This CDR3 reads CASSQSGTLSDEQYF. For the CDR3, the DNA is TGCGCCAGCAGCCAGTCCGGGACTTTGAGCGACGAGCAGTACTTC.

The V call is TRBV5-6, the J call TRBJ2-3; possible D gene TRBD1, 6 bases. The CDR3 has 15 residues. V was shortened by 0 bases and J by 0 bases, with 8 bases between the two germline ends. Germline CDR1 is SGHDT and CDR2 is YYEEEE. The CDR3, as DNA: TGTGCCAGCAGCTTGGTAGGACAGAGCACAGATACGCAGTATTTT. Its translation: CASSLVGQSTDTQYF. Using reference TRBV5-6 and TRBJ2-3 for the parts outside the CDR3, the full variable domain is DAGVTQSPTHLIKTRGQQVTLRCSPKSGHDTVSWYQQALGQGPQFIFQYYEEEERQRGNFPDRFSGHQFPNYSSELNVNALLLGDSALYLCASSLVGQSTDTQYFGPGTRLTVL.

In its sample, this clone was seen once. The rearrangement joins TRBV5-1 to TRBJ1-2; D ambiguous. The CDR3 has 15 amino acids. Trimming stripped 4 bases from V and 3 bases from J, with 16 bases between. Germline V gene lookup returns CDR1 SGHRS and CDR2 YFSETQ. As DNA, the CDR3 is TGCGCCAGCAGCATAGTCCCGGGCGGGGACTATGGCTACACCTTC. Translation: CASSIVPGGDYGYTF.

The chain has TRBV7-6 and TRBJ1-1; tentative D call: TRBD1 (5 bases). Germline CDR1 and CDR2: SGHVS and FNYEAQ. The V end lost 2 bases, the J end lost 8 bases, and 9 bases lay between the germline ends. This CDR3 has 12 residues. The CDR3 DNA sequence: TGTGCCAGCAGCTTACCCGGGGGGGAAGCTTTCTTT. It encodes CASSLPGGEAFF.

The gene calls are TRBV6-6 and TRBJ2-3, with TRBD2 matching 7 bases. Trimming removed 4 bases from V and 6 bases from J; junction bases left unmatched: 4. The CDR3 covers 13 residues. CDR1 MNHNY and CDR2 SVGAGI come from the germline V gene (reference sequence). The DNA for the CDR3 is TGTGCCAGCAGTTCGAGCGGGATGGATACGCAGTATTTT. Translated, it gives CASSSSGMDTQYF.

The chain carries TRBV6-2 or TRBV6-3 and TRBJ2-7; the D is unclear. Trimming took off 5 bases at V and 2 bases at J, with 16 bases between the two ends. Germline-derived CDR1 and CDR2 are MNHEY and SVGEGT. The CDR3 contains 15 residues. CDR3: CASSLGRMIPYEQYF. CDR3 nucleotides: TGTGCCAGCAGTCTGGGCAGGATGATTCCCTACGAGCAGTACTTC.

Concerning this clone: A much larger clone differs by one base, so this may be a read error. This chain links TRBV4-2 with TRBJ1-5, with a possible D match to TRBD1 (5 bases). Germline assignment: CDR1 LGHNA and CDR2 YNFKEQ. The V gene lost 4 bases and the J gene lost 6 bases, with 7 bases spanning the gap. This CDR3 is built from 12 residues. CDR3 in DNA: TGTGCCAGCAGCCGAGACAGTCAGCCCCAGCATTTT. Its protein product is CASSRDSQPQHF.

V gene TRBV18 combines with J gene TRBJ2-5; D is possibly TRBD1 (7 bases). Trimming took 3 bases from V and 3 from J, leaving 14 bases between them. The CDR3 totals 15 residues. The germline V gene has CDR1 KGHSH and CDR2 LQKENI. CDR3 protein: CASSPMGQREETQYF. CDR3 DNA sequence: TGTGCCAGCTCACCCATGGGACAGCGGGAAGAGACCCAGTACTTC. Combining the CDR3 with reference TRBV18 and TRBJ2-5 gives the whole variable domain NAGVMQNPRHLVRRRGQEARLRCSPMKGHSHVYWYRQLPEEGLKFMVYLQKENIIDESGMPKERFSAEFPKEGPSILRIQQVVRGDSAAYFCASSPMGQREETQYFGPGTRLLVL.

For the CDR3, the DNA is TGTGCCAGCAGCAAAGGGGGAGGAGGCCCCTACAATGAGCAGTTCTTC. Translation gives CASSKGGGGPYNEQFF. V gene TRBV21-1 combines with J gene TRBJ2-1; TRBD2, as called in the table, went unchecked against the DNA. TRBV21-1 is a known pseudogene. The CDR3 is made up of 16 amino acids.

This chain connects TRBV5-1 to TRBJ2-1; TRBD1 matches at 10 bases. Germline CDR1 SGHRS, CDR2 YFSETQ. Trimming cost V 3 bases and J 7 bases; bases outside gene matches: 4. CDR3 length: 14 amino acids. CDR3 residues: CASSSTGGSNEQFF. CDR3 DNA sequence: TGCGCCAGCAGCTCGACAGGGGGCAGTAATGAGCAGTTCTTC.

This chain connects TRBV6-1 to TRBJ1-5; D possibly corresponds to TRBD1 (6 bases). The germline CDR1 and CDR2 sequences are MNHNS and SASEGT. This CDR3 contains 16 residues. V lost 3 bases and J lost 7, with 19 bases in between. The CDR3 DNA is TGTGCCAGCAGTGAGTCCCCCACAGGGAAAGGGCAGCCCCAGCATTTT. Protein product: CASSESPTGKGQPQHF.

DNA for the CDR3: TGCGCCAGCAGCTTCGAAGGCGGGCGCAATCAGCCCCAGCATTTT. It yields the protein CASSFEGGRNQPQHF. The chain links TRBV5-1 to TRBJ1-5, with D unresolved. V was trimmed by 2 bases and J by 2 bases, leaving 11 bases between them. Germline V CDR1 and CDR2: SGHRS, YFSETQ. The CDR3 extends over 15 amino acids.

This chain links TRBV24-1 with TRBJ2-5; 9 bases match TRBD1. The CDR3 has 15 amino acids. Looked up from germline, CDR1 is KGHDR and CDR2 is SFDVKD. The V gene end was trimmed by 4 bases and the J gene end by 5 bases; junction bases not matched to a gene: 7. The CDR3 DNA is TGTGCCACCAGTGAGCCTACAGGGGGCCGGGAGACCCAGTACTTC. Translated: CATSEPTGGRETQYF.

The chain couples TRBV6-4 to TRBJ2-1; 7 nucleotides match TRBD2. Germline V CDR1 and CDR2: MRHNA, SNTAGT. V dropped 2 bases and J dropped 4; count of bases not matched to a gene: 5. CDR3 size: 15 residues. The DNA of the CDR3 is TGTGCCAGCAGTGACGGGTGGCGGGAGTACAATGAGCAGTTCTTC. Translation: CASSDGWREYNEQFF.

The CDR3: CASSRDSQETQYF. The DNA of the CDR3 is TGTGCCAGCAGCCGGGACAGTCAAGAGACCCAGTACTTC. This chain connects TRBV28 to TRBJ2-5, with TRBD1 matching over 7 bases. J was trimmed by 2 bases and V by 6 bases; bases with no gene match: 3. In germline, CDR1 is MDHEN, CDR2 SYDVKM. There are 13 residues in the CDR3.

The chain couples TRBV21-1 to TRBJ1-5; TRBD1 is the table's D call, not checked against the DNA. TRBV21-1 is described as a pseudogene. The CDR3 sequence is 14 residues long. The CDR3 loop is CASNPDRAGQPQHF. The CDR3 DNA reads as TGTGCCAGCAACCCAGACAGGGCGGGTCAGCCCCAGCATTTT.